This is a list of T cell receptor beta chains from one sample in a study of cytomegalovirus exposure and HLA in healthy donors. Here immunoSEQ multiplex PCR was the method, and the copy in TCRdb shows in-frame clones only, minus some. This table holds fewer than 200,000 clones, 82% found once. Sequencing used PBMCs. These receptors were obtained from a woman aged 45-65 years in good health and CMV-seronegative. The CDR3 runs from the conserved cysteine through the conserved F or W. The order of the fields is J gene, V gene, D gene, clone size, CDR3 protein, CDR3 DNA. The D gene is left open where the match is weak. Where a row states a size, it is once, few, many or the class of an expanded clone; other rows omit it.

J: TRBJ1-4; V: TRBV6-5; D: -; size: -; CDR3: CASSYFHTATNEKLFF; DNA: TGTGCCAGCAGTTACTTCCACACCGCAACTAATGAAAAACTGTTTTTT
J: TRBJ2-3; V: TRBV5-4; D: TRBD2; size: few; CDR3: CASSLWVAGVTDTQYF; DNA: TGTGCCAGCAGCTTGTGGGTAGCGGGGGTCACAGATACGCAGTATTTT
J: TRBJ2-4; V: TRBV9; D: TRBD2; size: -; CDR3: CASSVDGGARNIQYF; DNA: TGTGCCAGCAGCGTAGACGGGGGGGCCCGTAACATTCAGTACTTC
J: TRBJ1-1; V: TRBV5-1; D: -; size: once; CDR3: CASSPDMNTEAFF; DNA: TGCGCCAGCAGCCCCGACATGAACACTGAAGCTTTCTTT
J: TRBJ2-7; V: TRBV21-1; D: -; size: -; CDR3: CASSKLFRPLRNRYEQYF; DNA: TGTGCCAGCAGCAAATTGTTCCGCCCACTCCGAAACAGGTACGAGCAGTACTTC
J: TRBJ2-7; V: TRBV10-3; D: TRBD1; size: once; CDR3: CAISAGKGADEQYF; DNA: TGTGCCATCAGTGCCGGCAAGGGGGCGGACGAGCAGTACTTC
J: TRBJ1-1; V: TRBV4-3; D: TRBD1; size: -; CDR3: CASSQGTGGAYTEAFF; DNA: TGCGCCAGCAGCCAGGGGACAGGGGGCGCTTACACTGAAGCTTTCTTT
J: TRBJ2-1; V: TRBV5-1; D: TRBD1; size: -; CDR3: CASSSGQGKSEQFF; DNA: TGCGCCAGCAGCTCGGGACAGGGCAAGTCTGAGCAGTTCTTC
J: TRBJ1-5; V: TRBV10-2; D: -; size: few; CDR3: CASTEGNQPQHF; DNA: TGCGCCAGCACAGAGGGCAATCAGCCCCAGCATTTT
J: TRBJ1-2; V: TRBV19; D: -; size: -; CDR3: CASTTQGGEATDYGYTF; DNA: TGTGCCAGTACCACACAGGGTGGAGAGGCTACTGACTATGGCTACACCTTC
J: TRBJ2-5; V: TRBV5-4; D: TRBD1; size: -; CDR3: CASSRFDRGSETQYF; DNA: TGTGCCAGCAGCAGGTTCGACAGGGGGTCGGAGACCCAGTACTTC
J: TRBJ2-7; V: TRBV28; D: TRBD2; size: -; CDR3: CASSLPSGRREQYF; DNA: TGTGCCAGCAGTTTACCTAGCGGGAGACGCGAGCAGTACTTC
J: TRBJ2-7; V: TRBV30; D: -; size: -; CDR3: CAWRGAERVSYEQYF; DNA: TGTGCCTGGAGGGGAGCGGAGCGGGTCTCCTACGAGCAGTACTTC
J: TRBJ2-4; V: TRBV28; D: -; size: -; CDR3: CASSSQTENIQYF; DNA: TGTGCCAGCAGTTCCCAGACTGAAAACATTCAGTACTTC
J: TRBJ1-4; V: TRBV30; D: -; size: -; CDR3: CAWSVRERRSEKLFF; DNA: TGTGCCTGGAGTGTACGAGAGCGGAGGTCTGAAAAACTGTTTTTT
J: TRBJ2-5; V: TRBV9; D: TRBD1; size: -; CDR3: CASSDPGQQETQYF; DNA: TGTGCCAGCAGCGATCCGGGACAGCAAGAGACCCAGTACTTC
J: TRBJ2-7; V: TRBV28; D: -; size: -; CDR3: CASSPGGPPGYEQYF; DNA: TGTGCCAGCAGTCCTGGGGGCCCCCCGGGATACGAGCAGTACTTC
J: TRBJ2-7; V: TRBV4-1; D: TRBD1; size: -; CDR3: CASSLHRGTGLTYEQYF; DNA: TGCGCCAGCAGCCTCCATCGTGGGACAGGGCTAACCTACGAGCAGTACTTC
J: TRBJ2-1; V: TRBV18; D: -; size: -; CDR3: CASSLPGMVEQFF; DNA: TGTGCCAGCTCACTACCCGGGATGGTTGAGCAGTTCTTC
J: TRBJ2-1; V: TRBV4-1; D: -; size: -; CDR3: CASSQGLRYNEQFF; DNA: TGCGCCAGCAGCCAGGGCCTACGGTACAATGAGCAGTTCTTC
J: TRBJ2-5; V: TRBV7-9; D: TRBD2; size: -; CDR3: CASGSGGAGETQYF; DNA: TGTGCCAGCGGTAGCGGGGGGGCCGGGGAGACCCAGTACTTC
J: TRBJ2-1; V: TRBV27; D: TRBD2; size: -; CDR3: CASRASGSYNEQFF; DNA: TGTGCCAGCAGGGCTAGCGGCTCCTACAATGAGCAGTTCTTC
J: TRBJ1-1; V: TRBV5-1; D: -; size: once; CDR3: CASSGQGPNTEAFF; DNA: TGCGCCAGCAGCGGGCAGGGGCCGAACACTGAAGCTTTCTTT
J: TRBJ1-2; V: TRBV20-1; D: -; size: -; CDR3: CSARYRYGYTF; DNA: TGCAGTGCTAGATACAGATATGGCTACACCTTC
J: TRBJ1-5; V: TRBV19; D: TRBD1; size: -; CDR3: CASSNGQGAGQPQHF; DNA: TGTGCCAGTTCTAACGGACAGGGAGCGGGTCAGCCCCAGCATTTT
J: TRBJ1-3; V: TRBV7-9; D: TRBD1; size: -; CDR3: CASSFDRGGNTIYF; DNA: TGTGCCAGCAGCTTTGACAGGGGGGGAAACACCATATATTTT
J: TRBJ2-1; V: TRBV4-1; D: TRBD1; size: once; CDR3: CASSFPDRGDEQFF; DNA: TGCGCCAGCAGCTTTCCGGACAGGGGCGATGAGCAGTTCTTC
J: TRBJ2-5; V: TRBV6-1; D: -; size: few; CDR3: CASSDVKRPPKETQYF; DNA: TGTGCCAGCAGTGACGTTAAGCGGCCCCCCAAAGAGACCCAGTACTTC
J: TRBJ2-3; V: TRBV5-6; D: -; size: once; CDR3: CASSFWAGGTDTQYF; DNA: TGTGCCAGCAGCTTCTGGGCAGGGGGCACAGATACGCAGTATTTT
J: TRBJ2-5; V: TRBV25-1; D: TRBD2; size: once; CDR3: CASRLAGEKTQYF; DNA: TGTGCCAGCAGGTTAGCGGGAGAAAAGACCCAGTACTTC
J: TRBJ2-7; V: TRBV6-1; D: -; size: few; CDR3: CASSEQFSYEQYF; DNA: TGTGCCAGCAGTGAACAGTTCTCCTACGAGCAGTACTTC
J: TRBJ2-7; V: TRBV5-1; D: TRBD1; size: -; CDR3: CASKTGLKKYEQYF; DNA: TGCGCCAGCAAGACAGGGTTAAAGAAGTACGAGCAGTACTTC
J: TRBJ2-7; V: TRBV27; D: -; size: -; CDR3: CASSLDGLEEQYF; DNA: TGTGCCAGCAGTTTAGACGGTCTGGAGGAGCAGTACTTC
J: TRBJ2-6; V: TRBV10-3; D: TRBD1; size: -; CDR3: CAIEGQGAGFGANVLTF; DNA: TGTGCCATAGAAGGACAGGGGGCTGGATTTGGGGCCAACGTCCTGACTTTC
J: TRBJ2-1; V: TRBV28; D: TRBD2; size: -; CDR3: CASSLIAGPGGTEQFF; DNA: TGTGCCAGCAGTCTCATAGCGGGCCCGGGAGGGACTGAGCAGTTCTTC
J: TRBJ2-3; V: TRBV7-2; D: -; size: -; CDR3: CASSISVDTQYF; DNA: TGTGCCAGCAGCATCTCGGTAGATACGCAGTATTTT
J: TRBJ2-7; V: TRBV6-5; D: -; size: -; CDR3: CASSYRQGYEQYF; DNA: TGTGCCAGCAGTTACCGGCAGGGCTACGAGCAGTACTTC
J: TRBJ2-2; V: TRBV5-1; D: -; size: -; CDR3: CASSFQGSNTGELFF; DNA: TGCGCCAGCAGCTTCCAGGGTTCGAACACCGGGGAGCTGTTTTTT
J: TRBJ1-5; V: TRBV7-2; D: TRBD1; size: -; CDR3: CASSQYGDRNQPQHF; DNA: TGTGCCAGCAGCCAATACGGGGACAGGAATCAGCCCCAGCATTTT
J: TRBJ2-7; V: TRBV30; D: -; size: -; CDR3: CAWSDDTRSYEQYF; DNA: TGTGCCTGGAGTGATGACACCCGCTCCTACGAGCAGTACTTC
J: TRBJ2-3; V: TRBV11-3; D: TRBD2; size: -; CDR3: CASSQGLAGETDTQYF; DNA: TGTGCCAGCAGCCAGGGACTAGCGGGGGAAACGGATACGCAGTATTTT
J: TRBJ2-1; V: TRBV7-3; D: TRBD1; size: -; CDR3: CASSLAPTGGSYNEQFF; DNA: TGTGCCAGCAGCTTAGCGCCCACAGGGGGCTCCTACAATGAGCAGTTCTTC
J: TRBJ2-3; V: TRBV7-2; D: TRBD2; size: -; CDR3: CASSLMFLAGGITDTQYF; DNA: TGTGCCAGCAGCTTAATGTTCCTAGCGGGGGGTATCACAGATACGCAGTATTTT
J: TRBJ1-1; V: TRBV11-2; D: -; size: -; CDR3: CASRDYRGTEAFF; DNA: TGTGCCAGCAGGGATTATCGGGGCACTGAAGCTTTCTTT
J: TRBJ2-7; V: TRBV9; D: -; size: -; CDR3: CASSPGVALEQYF; DNA: TGTGCCAGCAGCCCCGGGGTAGCCTTGGAGCAGTACTTC
J: TRBJ2-1; V: TRBV7-6; D: TRBD2; size: -; CDR3: CASSLVTSGSTDEQFF; DNA: TGTGCCAGCAGCTTAGTGACTAGCGGGAGCACGGATGAGCAGTTCTTC
J: TRBJ2-4; V: TRBV6-1; D: -; size: -; CDR3: CASSELGRGSSKNIQYF; DNA: TGTGCCAGCAGTGAATTAGGGAGAGGGTCTTCGAAAAACATTCAGTACTTC
J: TRBJ2-7; V: TRBV9; D: TRBD1; size: -; CDR3: CASSVAIGGGYEQYF; DNA: TGTGCCAGCAGCGTAGCTATAGGGGGCGGCTACGAGCAGTACTTC
J: TRBJ2-7; V: TRBV9; D: TRBD1; size: -; CDR3: CASSAPGQGAREQYF; DNA: TGTGCCAGCAGCGCACCGGGACAGGGGGCGCGGGAGCAGTACTTC
J: TRBJ2-6; V: TRBV10-3; D: -; size: -; CDR3: CAISDSGHFSGANVLTF; DNA: TGTGCCATCAGTGATAGCGGACATTTCTCTGGGGCCAACGTCCTGACTTTC
J: TRBJ2-6; V: TRBV28; D: -; size: -; CDR3: CASSLTQGGLEANVLTF; DNA: TGTGCCAGCAGTTTAACCCAGGGCGGTCTGGAGGCCAACGTCCTGACTTTC